Each of the 27 T cell receptor beta chains below was sequenced from the same sample in a study of cytomegalovirus exposure and HLA in healthy donors. Both 60 Vbeta primers and 13 Jbeta primers went into the PCR. The method was immunoSEQ multiplex PCR; TCRdb's version includes in-frame clones alone and lacks a portion of them. The profile shows approximately 70,000 clones, around 70% of them singletons. Sequencing used PBMCs. The receptor source for this set is a human donor in good health.

A single count supports this clone. This sequence joins TRBV28 and TRBJ1-1; 7 positions agree with TRBD1. The CDR3 length is 13 residues. The V gene end was trimmed by 3 bases and the J gene end by 4 bases; junction bases not matched to a gene: 2. The germline CDR1 and CDR2 sequences are MDHEN and SYDVKM. The CDR3 loop is CASSFAGGTEAFF. Here the CDR3 DNA reads TGTGCCAGCAGTTTTGCAGGGGGCACTGAAGCTTTCTTT.

The chain carries TRBV7-2 and TRBJ1-1, with no clear D. Trimming shortened V by 0 bases and J by 7 bases, and 9 bases separated the two germline ends. Germline-derived CDR1 and CDR2 are SGHTA and FQGNSA. This CDR3 is built from 13 residues. CDR3 in amino acids: CASSLAFWSEAFF. The DNA of the CDR3 is TGTGCCAGCAGCTTAGCCTTTTGGAGTGAAGCTTTCTTT.

This rearrangement joins TRBV5-1 to TRBJ2-7; D possibly corresponds to TRBD2 (6 bases). CDR3 length: 16 residues. Trimming left V 4 bases short and J 0 bases short, with 17 bases between. Germline CDR1 reads SGHRS; CDR2 reads YFSETQ. The CDR3, as DNA: TGCGCCAGCAGCCCAATTCCGGGACTTCCCTCCTACGAGCAGTACTTC. The encoded protein is CASSPIPGLPSYEQYF.

The chain couples TRBV5-6 to TRBJ2-7; 9 positions match TRBD1. The germline gives CDR1 SGHDT, CDR2 YYEEEE. The length of the CDR3 is 15 residues. Trimming took 7 bases from V and 0 from J; bases not matched to a gene: 8. The CDR3 sequence is CASATGTGPSYEQYF. In DNA, the CDR3 is TGTGCCAGCGCTACCGGGACAGGGCCCTCCTACGAGCAGTACTTC.

This clone turned up a few times. The chain has TRBV15 and TRBJ1-5; TRBD1 agrees at 7 bases. J gave up 8 bases and V 0 bases, and 4 bases lay outside the gene matches. The CDR3 length is 14 residues. Germline V lookup: CDR1 LNHNV, CDR2 YYDKDF (reference sequence). The CDR3 coding sequence is TGTGCCACCAGCAGAGATCCAGGGGGTGAGCCCCAGCATTTT. Protein product: CATSRDPGGEPQHF.

The chain recombines TRBV6-1 with TRBJ1-1; 10 bases match TRBD1. CDR3 size: 14 residues. The trim removed 5 bases at V and 2 bases at J, leaving 2 bases unmatched. Germline assignment: CDR1 MNHNS and CDR2 SASEGT. Here the CDR3 reads CASSLTGGNTEAFF. The CDR3 DNA sequence: TGTGCCAGCAGTCTGACAGGGGGCAACACTGAAGCTTTCTTT.

This sequence joins TRBV30 and TRBJ1-1; 11 bases match TRBD1. J gave up 4 bases and V 3 bases, and 10 bases lay outside the gene matches. The CDR3 is 16 residues long. Germline V gene sequence: CDR1 GTSNPN, CDR2 SVGIG (reference sequence). The CDR3 DNA sequence: TGTGCCTGGAGCTACGGGACAGGGGGAAGGGGCACTGAAGCTTTCTTT. Translating it yields CAWSYGTGGRGTEAFF.

This clone was seen only a few times. The chain uses TRBV5-1 and TRBJ2-3; TRBD1 matches 8 bases. The CDR3 covers 15 residues. Germline V gene data show CDR1 as SGHRS and CDR2 as YFSETQ. The V segment lost 4 bases and the J segment 1 base; nucleotides outside the gene matches: 5. The CDR3 is CASSVQGAGTDTQYF. CDR3 nucleotide sequence: TGCGCCAGCAGCGTGCAGGGGGCAGGCACAGATACGCAGTATTTT.

The chain employs TRBV5-1 and TRBJ2-1, with TRBD2 matching over 9 bases. V lost 0 bases to trimming and J lost 3 bases; unmatched junction nucleotides: 4. The CDR3 covers 16 residues. Germline lookup yields CDR1 SGHRS and CDR2 YFSETQ. The CDR3 nucleotides read TGCGCCAGCAGCTTGGGGAGCGGGAGGTACTACAATGAGCAGTTCTTC. Protein sequence: CASSLGSGRYYNEQFF. Based on the CDR3 plus reference TRBV5-1 and TRBJ2-1, the full variable domain is KAGVTQTPRYLIKTRGQQVTLSCSPISGHRSVSWYQQTPGQGLQFLFEYFSETQRNKGNFPGRFSGRQFSNSRSEMNVSTLELGDSALYLCASSLGSGRYYNEQFFGPGTRLTVL.

The V call is TRBV6-5, the J call TRBJ1-5; no definite D call. Trimming took 0 bases from V and 4 from J, leaving 10 bases between them. The CDR3 has 15 amino acids. The germline V gene encodes CDR1 MNHEY and CDR2 SVGAGI. CDR3 sequence reads: CASSYSFSGNQPQHF. The CDR3 DNA reads as TGTGCCAGCAGTTACTCATTCTCGGGGAATCAGCCCCAGCATTTT.

V gene TRBV7-8 combines with J gene TRBJ2-1; tentative D call: TRBD2 (6 bases). There are 18 residues in the CDR3. V was clipped by 5 bases and J by 0 bases, with 20 bases between them. Looked up from germline, CDR1 is SGHVS and CDR2 is FQNEAQ. DNA of the CDR3: TGTGCCAGCAGCCCGGGACTCTTTTCCCACAGCTCCTACAATGAGCAGTTCTTC. This translates into CASSPGLFSHSSYNEQFF.

This chain joins TRBV19 and TRBJ1-5, with 11 bases identical to TRBD1. CDR3 size: 16 residues. Germline trimming cut 5 bases from V and 4 bases from J; bases unmatched to any gene: 7. Germline CDR1 LNHDA, CDR2 SQIVND (reference sequence). The CDR3 DNA reads as TGTGCCAGTAGTCCCGCCGGGACAGGGGGAAATCAGCCCCAGCATTTT. Amino acid sequence: CASSPAGTGGNQPQHF.

V is TRBV19 and J is TRBJ2-3, with TRBD2 identical over 14 bases. Germline loops: CDR1 LNHDA, CDR2 SQIVND (reference sequence). Trimming took 6 bases from V and 2 from J; bases not matched to a gene: 4. This CDR3 spans 16 amino acids. The CDR3: CASRRLAGGPTDTQYF. CDR3 bases: TGTGCCAGTAGGCGACTAGCGGGAGGGCCCACAGATACGCAGTATTTT.

CDR3 DNA sequence: TGTGCCAGTAGATCTGCGGGCACAGATACGCAGTATTTT. Residues: CASRSAGTDTQYF. The chain links TRBV19 to TRBJ2-3; no reliable D call. Trimming took 6 bases from V and 1 from J, leaving 8 bases between them. This CDR3 contains 13 residues. The germline gives CDR1 LNHDA, CDR2 SQIVND (reference sequence).

This rearrangement joins TRBV4-1 to TRBJ2-1; maybe TRBD1 (5 bases). Trimming cost V 1 base and J 0 bases, with 10 bases left between them. The CDR3 is 16 amino acids. CDR1 is MGHRA, CDR2 YSYEKL, per germline. CDR3 sequence: CASSQGGTRSYNEQFF. For the CDR3, the DNA is TGCGCCAGCAGCCAAGGGGGCACCCGCTCCTACAATGAGCAGTTCTTC.

The genes are TRBV28 and TRBJ2-7; 10 positions agree with TRBD1. This CDR3 region has 14 residues. V gave up 6 bases and J gave up 0 bases; unmatched junction bases: 2. Per the germline V gene, CDR1 is MDHEN and CDR2 is SYDVKM. The CDR3 here is CASSGTGASYEQYF. CDR3 in DNA: TGTGCCAGCAGCGGGACAGGGGCCTCCTACGAGCAGTACTTC.

This clone has a handful of counts. This chain connects TRBV14 to TRBJ2-5, with D possibly being TRBD2 (5 bases). The germline V gene has CDR1 SGHDN and CDR2 FVKESK. V was clipped by 1 base and J by 7 bases, with 7 bases between them. This CDR3 has 12 residues. CDR3 DNA: TGTGCCAGCAGCCAAGGCGCGGGGACCCAGTACTTC. Its protein is CASSQGAGTQYF.

The chain recombines TRBV9 with TRBJ2-1; 11 bases agree with TRBD2. CDR1 and CDR2 from the germline V gene are SGDLS and YYNGEE. The CDR3 consists of 16 residues. V lost 2 bases to trimming and J lost 3 bases; unmatched junction nucleotides: 4. The CDR3, as DNA: TGTGCCAGCAGCGTTTCCGGGACTAGCGGCTACAATGAGCAGTTCTTC. Encoded protein: CASSVSGTSGYNEQFF.

This clone was recorded once. The chain couples TRBV4-1 to TRBJ1-1; D perhaps matches TRBD1 (5 bases). The germline V gene has CDR1 MGHRA and CDR2 YSYEKL. Trimming cost V 5 bases and J 4 bases, with 14 bases left between them. This CDR3 comprises 14 residues. The CDR3 DNA reads TGCGCCAGCAGCTCACGGGGGTTGAGCACTGAAGCTTTCTTT. Translated: CASSSRGLSTEAFF.

This clone was seen more than once but under ten times. The junction and the germline gene differ at one end; a read error may be behind it. The chain employs TRBV7-6 and TRBJ2-5; 7 bases fit TRBD2. The germline V gene encodes CDR1 SGHVS and CDR2 FNYEAQ. This CDR3 contains 12 residues. The CDR3 protein is CASSPGGEAQYF. The CDR3 DNA is TGTGCCAGCAGCCCGGGAGGAGAGGCCCAGTACTTC.

This clone was detected only a few times. The gene calls are TRBV27 and TRBJ2-7, with 9 bases aligning to TRBD2. Per the germline V gene, CDR1 is MNHEY and CDR2 is SMNVEV (reference sequence). The CDR3 is made up of 15 amino acids. V dropped 5 bases and J dropped 9; count of bases not matched to a gene: 14. This CDR3 is CASSQTAGGGTLQYF. Here the CDR3 DNA reads TGTGCCAGCAGTCAAACAGCGGGAGGAGGAACCCTGCAGTACTTC.

This chain links TRBV13 with TRBJ2-3, with 8 bases identical to TRBD2. Germline CDR1 reads PRHDT; CDR2 reads FYEKMQ (reference sequence). The CDR3 has 15 amino acids. V trimming: 3 bases; J trimming: 3 bases; junction bases outside the gene matches: 5. The CDR3 region has the DNA TGTGCCAGCAGCTTTACGGGAGGGGAAACAGATACGCAGTATTTT. It encodes CASSFTGGETDTQYF.

V and J are TRBV2 and TRBJ1-3; possibly TRBD1 for D (6 bases). The germline V gene encodes CDR1 SNHLY and CDR2 FYNNEI. The length of the CDR3 is 16 residues. The germline V and J ends were trimmed by 5 bases and 0 bases, with 14 bases remaining between them. As DNA, the CDR3 is TGTGCCAGCAGTATCCACAGGGAATCCTCTGGAAACACCATATATTTT. Its translation: CASSIHRESSGNTIYF.

This chain joins TRBV15 and TRBJ2-7; perhaps TRBD1 as D (5 bases). Germline CDR1 reads LNHNV; CDR2 reads YYDKDF (reference sequence). V was cut by 1 base and J by 5 bases, with 6 bases left in between. The CDR3 runs to 12 residues. Here the CDR3 reads CATSRVRDEQYF. CDR3 sequence (DNA): TGTGCCACCAGCAGAGTCAGGGACGAGCAGTACTTC.

V usage is TRBV19 and J usage is TRBJ1-5; the D gene is possibly TRBD1 (5 bases). Trimming left V 5 bases short and J 0 bases short, with 17 bases between. CDR1 and CDR2 (germline): LNHDA, SQIVND (reference sequence). The CDR3 extends over 17 amino acids. CDR3 nucleotides: TGTGCCAGTAGTCCGGGACCCTCGGACTATAGCAATCAGCCCCAGCATTTT. Translation gives CASSPGPSDYSNQPQHF.

This clone came up once. The rearrangement links TRBV11-2 to TRBJ2-3; tentatively, D is TRBD1 (5 bases). The length of the CDR3 is 13 residues. Germline CDR1 SGHAT, CDR2 FQNNGV. Trimming removed 2 bases from V and 14 bases from J, with 17 bases in between. The CDR3 spells CASSLTGSQGVYF. CDR3 bases: TGTGCCAGCAGCTTAACCGGGTCCCAAGGGGTGTATTTT.

This clone is a singleton in its sample. The genes are TRBV14 and TRBJ1-4; 7 nucleotides agree with TRBD1. V lost 1 base and J lost 7; bases outside the gene matches: 6. CDR1 and CDR2 (germline): SGHDN, FVKESK. The CDR3 runs to 15 residues. DNA of the CDR3: TGTGCCAGCAGCCAAGCCCGGGACAGCCGTGAAAAACTGTTTTTT. Translation: CASSQARDSREKLFF.